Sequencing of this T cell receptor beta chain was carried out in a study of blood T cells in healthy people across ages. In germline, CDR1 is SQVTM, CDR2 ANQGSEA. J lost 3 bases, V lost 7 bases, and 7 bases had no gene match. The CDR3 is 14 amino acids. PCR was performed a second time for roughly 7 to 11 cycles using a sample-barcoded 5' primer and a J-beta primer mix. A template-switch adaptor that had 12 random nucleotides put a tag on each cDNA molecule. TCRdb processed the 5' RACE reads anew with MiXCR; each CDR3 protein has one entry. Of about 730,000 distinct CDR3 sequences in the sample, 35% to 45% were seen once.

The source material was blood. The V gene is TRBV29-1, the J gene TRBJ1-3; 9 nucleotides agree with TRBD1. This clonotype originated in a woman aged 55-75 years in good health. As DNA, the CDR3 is TGCAGCGGACAAACAGGGGGCTATGGAAACACCATATATTTT. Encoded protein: CSGQTGGYGNTIYF.